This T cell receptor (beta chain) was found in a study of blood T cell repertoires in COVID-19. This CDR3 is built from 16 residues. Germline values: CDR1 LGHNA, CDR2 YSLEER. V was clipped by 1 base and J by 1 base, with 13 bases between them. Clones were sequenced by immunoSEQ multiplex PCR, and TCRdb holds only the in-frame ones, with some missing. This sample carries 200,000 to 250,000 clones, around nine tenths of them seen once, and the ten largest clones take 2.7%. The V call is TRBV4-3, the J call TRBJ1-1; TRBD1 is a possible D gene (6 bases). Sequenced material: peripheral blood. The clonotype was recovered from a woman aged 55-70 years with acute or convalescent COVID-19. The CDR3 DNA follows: TGCGCCAGCAGCCAAGGGGTAGGGGGGGAGAACACTGAAGCTTTCTTT. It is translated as CASSQGVGGENTEAFF.